This TCR beta chain was identified in a study of graft-versus-host responses after intestinal transplantation. Method: immunoSEQ multiplex PCR; TCRdb's copy keeps in-frame clones and lacks some. The sample holds tens of thousands of clones, about 94% seen once. A remark on this clone: Its antigen is as yet unknown.

The J segment lost 0 bases and the V segment lost 5 bases, leaving 6 bases of the junction unmatched. The CDR3 extends over 15 amino acids. Germline-derived CDR1 and CDR2 are MNHEY and SMNVEV (reference sequence). The starting material was unstimulated CD8+ T cells sorted from spleen or lymph node cells, obtained before intestinal transplant. The sequence derives from a human donor who received an intestinal transplant. J is TRBJ2-7 and V is TRBV27; 8 nucleotides line up with TRBD1. This chain's CDR3 is CASSPGQGASYEQYF. CDR3 nucleotides: TGTGCCAGCAGTCCCGGACAGGGAGCCTCCTACGAGCAGTACTTC.